The 29 T cell receptor beta chains below come from one sample, sequenced in a study of cytomegalovirus exposure and HLA in healthy donors. PCR amplification relied on 60 Vbeta primers (plus 13 Jbeta primers). The table came from immunoSEQ multiplex PCR; TCRdb's copy has only in-frame clones and leaves some out. The sample contains under 200,000 clones, more than 75% of which appear only once. Sequencing was performed on PBMCs. These receptors came from a woman under 30 in good health and CMV-seronegative.

This clone was picked up one time. The gene calls are TRBV9 and TRBJ2-7, with a possible D match to TRBD1 (5 bases). Germline V lookup: CDR1 SGDLS, CDR2 YYNGEE. V was trimmed by 2 bases and J by 6 bases, leaving 12 bases between them. This CDR3 is 13 amino acids long. The CDR3 nucleotides are TGTGCCAGCAGCGTGAGCGCAGGGTCCGAGCAGTACTTC. Translating gives CASSVSAGSEQYF.

The V and J genes are TRBV7-2 and TRBJ2-7, with unresolved D. Germline values: CDR1 SGHTA, CDR2 FQGNSA. V lost 4 bases to trimming and J lost 3 bases, with 10 bases between them. The CDR3 spans 13 residues. CDR3 coding DNA: TGTGCCAGCAGCTCCACACCGGGCTACGAGCAGTACTTC. Its protein is CASSSTPGYEQYF.

This clone was counted a few times. The chain recombines TRBV7-2 with TRBJ2-7; a possible D gene is TRBD2 (5 bases). V was cut by 3 bases and J by 2 bases, with 11 bases left in between. CDR1 SGHTA and CDR2 FQGNSA come from the germline V gene. The CDR3 sequence is 14 residues long. The CDR3 protein is CASSFMASTYEQYF. The CDR3 bases are TGTGCCAGCAGCTTTATGGCTAGCACCTACGAGCAGTACTTC.

As DNA, the CDR3 is TGTGCCAGCAGCCAAACAGGCACCGGGGAGCTGTTTTTT. It encodes CASSQTGTGELFF. The V call is TRBV7-8, the J call TRBJ2-2, with D possibly matching TRBD1 (5 bases). Germline CDR1 and CDR2: SGHVS and FQNEAQ. V gave up 5 bases and J gave up 4 bases, with 8 bases separating them. This CDR3 spans 13 amino acids.

J is TRBJ1-1 and V is TRBV29-1, with 9 bases fitting TRBD1. V was pared by 6 bases and J by 2 bases, with 4 bases of the junction left unmatched. Germline V gene data show CDR1 as SQVTM and CDR2 as ANQGSEA. This CDR3 is 13 amino acids long. In DNA form, the CDR3 reads TGCAGCGTCTCCACAGGGGGCAACACTGAAGCTTTCTTT. It codes for CSVSTGGNTEAFF.

This clone showed up just a few times. CDR3 sequence (DNA): TGTGCCAGCAGAGACAGGGGGCGCACAGATACGCAGTATTTT. Its translation: CASRDRGRTDTQYF. The V call is TRBV6-5, the J call TRBJ2-3; TRBD1 matches 10 bases. CDR3 length: 14 residues. Trimming at V came to 6 bases and at J to 1 base, leaving 1 base not matched to a gene. Germline V gene lookup returns CDR1 MNHEY and CDR2 SVGAGI.

The chain joins TRBV2 to TRBJ1-5, with TRBD1 identical over 7 bases. Germline loops: CDR1 SNHLY, CDR2 FYNNEI. Trimming took 5 bases from V and 0 from J; bases not matched to a gene: 4. The CDR3 has 15 amino acids. CDR3 protein: CASSLGQNSNQPQHF. As DNA, the CDR3 is TGTGCCAGCAGTCTGGGACAGAATAGCAATCAGCCCCAGCATTTT.

This chain connects TRBV6-1 to TRBJ2-7; D is perhaps TRBD2 (6 bases). V lost 4 bases and J 3 bases, leaving 10 bases between the germline ends. Germline V lookup: CDR1 MNHNS, CDR2 SASEGT. The length of the CDR3 is 13 residues. CDR3 sequence (DNA): TGTGCCAGCAGTGGGGGACTTAACTACGAGCAGTACTTC. Translating it yields CASSGGLNYEQYF.

V is TRBV27 and J is TRBJ1-2, with 7 bases aligning to TRBD1. CDR3 length: 13 residues. Germline V gene sequence: CDR1 MNHEY, CDR2 SMNVEV (reference sequence). Trimming at V came to 5 bases and at J to 4 bases, leaving 4 bases not matched to a gene. Written as DNA, the CDR3 is TGTGCCAGCAGTCTGGACAGGCTCTATGGCTACACCTTC. This gives the protein CASSLDRLYGYTF.

The rearrangement links TRBV14 to TRBJ2-2, with 8 nucleotides matching TRBD1. The CDR3 has 14 amino acids. The germline V gene encodes CDR1 SGHDN and CDR2 FVKESK. Trimming took 5 bases from V and 3 from J; bases not matched to a gene: 2. CDR3 DNA sequence: TGTGCCAGCAGCAGACAGGGGTACACCGGGGAGCTGTTTTTT. As protein: CASSRQGYTGELFF.

This clone showed up just a few times. The chain combines TRBV5-1 with TRBJ2-3; TRBD2 aligns across 16 bases. The CDR3 runs to 19 residues. V shed 1 base and J 4 bases; nucleotides not matched to a gene: 9. CDR1 is SGHRS and CDR2 is YFSETQ in the germline V gene. The CDR3 protein is CASSLYQPGLAGGSDTQYF. The CDR3 bases are TGCGCCAGCAGCTTGTACCAACCGGGACTAGCGGGAGGGTCAGATACGCAGTATTTT.

The chain recombines TRBV5-1 with TRBJ1-2, with D possibly TRBD1 on 5 matching bases. The V end was cut by 0 bases, the J end by 3 bases, with 9 bases between. Germline lookup yields CDR1 SGHRS and CDR2 YFSETQ. This CDR3 has 14 amino acids. The chain's CDR3 is CASSLGDSDYGYTF. In DNA, the CDR3 is TGCGCCAGCAGCTTGGGGGACTCTGACTATGGCTACACCTTC. Based on the CDR3 plus reference TRBV5-1 and TRBJ1-2, the full variable domain is KAGVTQTPRYLIKTRGQQVTLSCSPISGHRSVSWYQQTPGQGLQFLFEYFSETQRNKGNFPGRFSGRQFSNSRSEMNVSTLELGDSALYLCASSLGDSDYGYTFGSGTRLTVV.

The genes are TRBV6-1 and TRBJ1-4; 7 bases are shared with TRBD1. Trimming took 4 bases from V and 2 from J; bases not matched to a gene: 1. The CDR3 runs 14 residues. Germline loops: CDR1 MNHNS, CDR2 SASEGT. The chain's CDR3 is CASSVTGTNEKLFF. CDR3 coding DNA: TGTGCCAGCAGTGTGACAGGGACTAATGAAAAACTGTTTTTT.

The J gene is TRBJ2-7, the V gene TRBV6-6, with TRBD1 matching 9 bases. This CDR3 contains 15 residues. The trim removed 4 bases at V and 4 bases at J, leaving 8 bases unmatched. Germline CDR1 and CDR2: MNHNY and SVGAGI (reference sequence). The CDR3 DNA reads as TGTGCCAGCAGTTCAACCACGGGACAGGGTTACGAGCAGTACTTC. It specifies CASSSTTGQGYEQYF.

Written as DNA, the CDR3 is TGTGCCAGCAGCCTGGACATCGAAAAACTGTTTTTT. The encoded protein is CASSLDIEKLFF. The J gene is TRBJ1-4, the V gene TRBV28; possible D gene TRBD1, 5 bases. Germline CDR1 MDHEN, CDR2 SYDVKM. The CDR3 is 12 residues long. Trimming removed 6 bases at V and 8 bases at J, with 10 bases between.

The genes are TRBV10-1 and TRBJ1-3; D is possibly TRBD1 (5 bases). The V and J ends lost 4 bases and 3 bases respectively, with 13 bases between them. Per germline, CDR1 WNHNN and CDR2 SYGVQD (reference sequence). The length of the CDR3 is 15 residues. The CDR3 bases are TGCGCCAGCAGTGGCTCGCCGGGGGATGGAAACACCATATATTTT. It codes for CASSGSPGDGNTIYF.

V gene TRBV6-5 combines with J gene TRBJ1-2, with 7 nucleotides matching TRBD1. The CDR3 extends over 15 amino acids. V lost 0 bases to trimming and J lost 8 bases; unmatched junction nucleotides: 9. Germline V gene lookup returns CDR1 MNHEY and CDR2 SVGAGI. CDR3 amino acids: CASSYSLGQGVGYTF. The CDR3 bases are TGTGCCAGCAGTTACTCTCTGGGGCAGGGGGTGGGCTACACCTTC.

The V and J genes are TRBV18 and TRBJ1-1; D is ambiguous. Germline CDR1 reads KGHSH; CDR2 reads LQKENI. Trimming took 2 bases from V and 0 from J, leaving 7 bases between them. This CDR3 is built from 14 residues. CDR3 in amino acids: CASSPEALNTEAFF. CDR3 nucleotides: TGTGCCAGCTCACCAGAGGCCCTGAACACTGAAGCTTTCTTT. Using reference TRBV18 and TRBJ1-1 for the parts outside the CDR3, the full variable domain is NAGVMQNPRHLVRRRGQEARLRCSPMKGHSHVYWYRQLPEEGLKFMVYLQKENIIDESGMPKERFSAEFPKEGPSILRIQQVVRGDSAAYFCASSPEALNTEAFFGQGTRLTVV.

This chain uses TRBV20-1 with TRBJ1-2, with D unclear. CDR3 size: 11 residues. The V end lost 3 bases, the J end lost 4 bases, and 6 bases lay between the germline ends. CDR1 and CDR2 (germline): DFQATT, SNEGSKA (reference sequence). The CDR3 loop reads CSASTIYGYTF. As DNA, the CDR3 is TGCAGTGCTAGCACAATCTATGGCTACACCTTC.

This sequence joins TRBV10-3 and TRBJ2-7, with a tentative D call TRBD1 (5 bases). This CDR3 region has 12 residues. V shed 6 bases and J shed 4 bases, with 10 bases lying between them. Germline V gene lookup returns CDR1 ENHRY and CDR2 SYGVKD. CDR3: CAISPTAYEQYF. CDR3 sequence (DNA): TGTGCCATCAGCCCGACAGCGTACGAGCAGTACTTC.

The chain is built from TRBV6-6 and TRBJ2-7, with D tentatively TRBD2 (5 bases). The CDR3 is 15 amino acids. Trimming stripped 0 bases from V and 1 base from J, with 10 bases between. CDR1 and CDR2 (germline): MNHNY, SVGAGI (reference sequence). In DNA, the CDR3 is TGTGCCAGCAGTTACTCGGAGGCCAGGTCCTACGAGCAGTACTTC. Translated: CASSYSEARSYEQYF.

This clone was detected a few times. The chain recombines TRBV5-6 with TRBJ1-4, with 8 bases lining up with TRBD1. V lost 4 bases, J lost 8 bases, and 4 bases stayed unmatched. The germline CDR1 and CDR2 sequences are SGHDT and YYEEEE. The CDR3 has 13 residues. The CDR3 loop reads CASSGTGTEKLFF. In nucleotides, the CDR3 is TGTGCCAGCAGCGGGACAGGAACCGAAAAACTGTTTTTT.

The chain recombines TRBV10-1 with TRBJ2-1; TRBD2 is a possible D gene (6 bases). Germline V gene data show CDR1 as WNHNN and CDR2 as SYGVQD (reference sequence). The V and J ends lost 3 bases and 8 bases respectively, with 17 bases between them. This CDR3 is 15 amino acids long. DNA of the CDR3: TGCGCCAGCAGTGAATGGGCTCCGCGGGGCGATGAGCAGTTCTTC. The encoded protein is CASSEWAPRGDEQFF.

This sequence joins TRBV6-5 and TRBJ1-1; D unresolved. The CDR3 loop spans 12 amino acids. V was trimmed by 6 bases and J by 1 base, leaving 6 bases between them. From germline, CDR1 is MNHEY and CDR2 SVGAGI. The CDR3 spells CASRRGNTEAFF. The CDR3 region has the DNA TGTGCCAGCAGACGGGGGAACACTGAAGCTTTCTTT.

This chain connects TRBV28 to TRBJ2-7, with 11 bases lining up with TRBD2. With V trimmed by 3 bases and J by 0 bases, 4 bases remained unmatched. Germline-derived CDR1 and CDR2 are MDHEN and SYDVKM. The CDR3 covers 16 residues. CDR3 in amino acids: CASSFPGTSGSYEQYF. Written as DNA, the CDR3 is TGTGCCAGCAGTTTCCCCGGGACTAGCGGCTCCTACGAGCAGTACTTC.

This clone came up once. V is TRBV10-2 and J is TRBJ1-1; no reliable D call. Germline V lookup: CDR1 WSHSY, CDR2 SAAADI. CDR3 size: 13 residues. Trimming cost V 0 bases and J 5 bases, with 7 bases left between them. CDR3 sequence (DNA): TGCGCCAGCAGTGAGTCTGCCAGAACTGAAGCTTTCTTT. Encoded protein: CASSESARTEAFF.

The chain combines TRBV10-3 with TRBJ1-3; 9 positions agree with TRBD1. J lost 8 bases, V lost 7 bases, and 6 bases had no gene match. Germline V gene sequence: CDR1 ENHRY, CDR2 SYGVKD. This CDR3 contains 13 residues. The CDR3 spells CAITGGQGDTIYF. The CDR3 DNA sequence: TGTGCCATCACCGGGGGACAGGGTGACACCATATATTTT.

The gene calls are TRBV30 and TRBJ2-1, with TRBD1 matching over 8 bases. This CDR3 comprises 13 residues. Germline loops: CDR1 GTSNPN, CDR2 SVGIG (reference sequence). V trimming: 2 bases; J trimming: 7 bases; junction bases outside the gene matches: 4. As DNA, the CDR3 is TGTGCCTGGAGTTCCGACAGGGGAAATGAGCAGTTCTTC. Translating it yields CAWSSDRGNEQFF. The full variable domain, with the rest looked up from reference TRBV30 and TRBJ2-1, is SQTIHQWPATLVQPVGSPLSLECTVEGTSNPNLYWYRQAAGRGLQLLFYSVGIGQISSEVPQNLSASRPQDRQFILSSKKLLLSDSGFYLCAWSSDRGNEQFFGPGTRLTVL.

The chain employs TRBV25-1 and TRBJ2-7; D gene ambiguous. Germline CDR1 MGHDK, CDR2 SYGVNS. The CDR3 length is 11 residues. V dropped 3 bases and J dropped 3 bases, with 3 bases sitting between them. CDR3 protein: CASSDYYEQYF. Written as DNA, the CDR3 is TGTGCCAGCAGTGATTACTACGAGCAGTACTTC.